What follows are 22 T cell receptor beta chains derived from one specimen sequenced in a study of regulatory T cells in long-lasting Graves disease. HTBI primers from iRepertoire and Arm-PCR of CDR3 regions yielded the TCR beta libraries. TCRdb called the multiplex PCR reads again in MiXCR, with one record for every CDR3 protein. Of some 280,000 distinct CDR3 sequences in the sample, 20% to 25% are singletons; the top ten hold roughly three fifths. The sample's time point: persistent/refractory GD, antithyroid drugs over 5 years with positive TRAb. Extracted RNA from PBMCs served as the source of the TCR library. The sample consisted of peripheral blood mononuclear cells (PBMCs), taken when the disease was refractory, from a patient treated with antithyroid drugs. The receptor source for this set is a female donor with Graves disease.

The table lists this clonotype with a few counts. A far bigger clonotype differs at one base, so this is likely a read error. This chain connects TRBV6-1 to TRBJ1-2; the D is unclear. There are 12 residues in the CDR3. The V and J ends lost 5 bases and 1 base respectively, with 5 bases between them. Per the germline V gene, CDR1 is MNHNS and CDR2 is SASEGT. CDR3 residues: CASSPFNYGYTF. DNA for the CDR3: TGTGCCAGCAGTCCTTTTAACTATGGCTACACCTTC.

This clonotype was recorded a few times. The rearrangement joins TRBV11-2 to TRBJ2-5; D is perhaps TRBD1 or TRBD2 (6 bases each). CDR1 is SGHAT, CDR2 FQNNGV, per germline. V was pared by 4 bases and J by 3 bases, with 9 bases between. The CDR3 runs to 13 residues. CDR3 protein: CASSWGAEETQYF. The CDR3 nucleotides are TGTGCCAGCAGCTGGGGGGCGGAAGAGACCCAGTACTTC.

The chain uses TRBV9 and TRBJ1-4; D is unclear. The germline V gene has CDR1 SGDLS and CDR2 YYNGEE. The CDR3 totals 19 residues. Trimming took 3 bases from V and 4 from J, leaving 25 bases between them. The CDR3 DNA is TGTGCCAGCAGCGGCGGTCCCCTGAGTGCAACATGGCGTAATGAAAAACTGTTTTTT. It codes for CASSGGPLSATWRNEKLFF. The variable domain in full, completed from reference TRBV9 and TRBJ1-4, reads DSGVTQTPKHLITATGQRVTLRCSPRSGDLSVYWYQQSLDQGLQFLIQYYNGEERAKGNILERFSAQQFPDLHSELNLSSLELGDSALYFCASSGGPLSATWRNEKLFFGSGTQLSVL.

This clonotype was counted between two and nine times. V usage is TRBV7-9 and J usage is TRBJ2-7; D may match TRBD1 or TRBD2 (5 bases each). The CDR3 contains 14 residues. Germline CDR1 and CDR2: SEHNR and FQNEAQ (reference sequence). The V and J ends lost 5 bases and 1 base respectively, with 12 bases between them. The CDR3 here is CASSPGTESYEQYF. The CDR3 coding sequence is TGTGCCAGCAGCCCCGGGACGGAGTCCTACGAGCAGTACTTC.

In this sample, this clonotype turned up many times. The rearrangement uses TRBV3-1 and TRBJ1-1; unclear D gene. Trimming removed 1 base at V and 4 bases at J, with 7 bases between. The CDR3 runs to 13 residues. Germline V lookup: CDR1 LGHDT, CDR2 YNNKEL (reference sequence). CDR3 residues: CASSQVSATEAFF. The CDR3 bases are TGTGCCAGCAGCCAAGTATCGGCCACTGAAGCTTTCTTT. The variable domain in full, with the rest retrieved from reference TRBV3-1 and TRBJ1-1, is DTAVSQTPKYLVTQMGNDKSIKCEQNLGHDTMYWYKQDSKKFLKIMFSYNNKELIINETVPNRFSPKSPDKAHLNLHINSLELGDSAVYFCASSQVSATEAFFGQGTRLTVV.

CDR3: CASSQGIPGGPSNQPQHF. In DNA form, the CDR3 reads TGTGCCAGCAGCCAGGGGATACCAGGGGGCCCAAGCAATCAGCCCCAGCATTTT. V gene TRBV4-2 combines with J gene TRBJ1-5; 8 positions agree with TRBD1. The germline CDR1 and CDR2 sequences are LGHNA and YNFKEQ. The CDR3 covers 18 residues. J gave up 1 base and V 3 bases, and 11 bases lay outside the gene matches.

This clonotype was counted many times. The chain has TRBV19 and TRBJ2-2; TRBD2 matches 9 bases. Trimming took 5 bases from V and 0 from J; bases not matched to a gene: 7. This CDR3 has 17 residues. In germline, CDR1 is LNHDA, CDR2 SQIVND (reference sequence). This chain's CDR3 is CASSAISGGANTGELFF. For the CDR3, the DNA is TGTGCCAGTAGTGCTATTAGCGGGGGAGCGAACACCGGGGAGCTGTTTTTT.

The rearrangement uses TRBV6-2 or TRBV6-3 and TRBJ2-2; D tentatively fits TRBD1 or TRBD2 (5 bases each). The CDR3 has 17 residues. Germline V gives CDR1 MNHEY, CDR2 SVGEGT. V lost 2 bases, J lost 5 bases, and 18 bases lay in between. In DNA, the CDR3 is TGTGCCAGCAGTTACCTTGGTCCGGGACGGGCGACCGGGGAGCTGTTTTTT. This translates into CASSYLGPGRATGELFF.

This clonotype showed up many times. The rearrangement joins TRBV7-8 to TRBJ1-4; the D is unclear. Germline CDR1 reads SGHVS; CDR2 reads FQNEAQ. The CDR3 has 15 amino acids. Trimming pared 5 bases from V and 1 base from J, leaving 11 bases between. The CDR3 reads CASSPSFETNEKLFF. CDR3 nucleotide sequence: TGTGCCAGCAGCCCCAGCTTTGAAACTAATGAAAAACTGTTTTTT. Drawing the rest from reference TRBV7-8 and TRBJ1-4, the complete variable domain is GAGVSQSPRYKVAKRGQDVALRCDPISGHVSLFWYQQALGQGPEFLTYFQNEAQLDKSGLPSDRFFAERPEGSVSTLKIQRTQQEDSAVYLCASSPSFETNEKLFFGSGTQLSVL.

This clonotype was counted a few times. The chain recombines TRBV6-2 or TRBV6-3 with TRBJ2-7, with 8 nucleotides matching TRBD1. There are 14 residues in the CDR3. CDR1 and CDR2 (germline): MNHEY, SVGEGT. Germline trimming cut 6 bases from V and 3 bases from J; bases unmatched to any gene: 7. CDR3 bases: TGTGCCAGCAGAGCATGGACAGGGAGCTACGAGCAGTACTTC. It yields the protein CASRAWTGSYEQYF.

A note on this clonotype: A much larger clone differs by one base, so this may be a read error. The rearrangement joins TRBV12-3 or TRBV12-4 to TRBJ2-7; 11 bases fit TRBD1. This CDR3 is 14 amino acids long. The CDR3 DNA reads TGTGCCAGCAGAGGACAGGGGGCACCCTACGAGCAGCACTTC. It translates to CASRGQGAPYEQHF.

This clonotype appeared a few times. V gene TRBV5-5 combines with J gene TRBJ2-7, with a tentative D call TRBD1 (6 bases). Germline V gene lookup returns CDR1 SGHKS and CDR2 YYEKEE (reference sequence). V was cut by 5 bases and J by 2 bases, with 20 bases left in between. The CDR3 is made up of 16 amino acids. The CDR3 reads CASSHTTGFFPYEQYF. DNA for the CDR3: TGTGCCAGCAGTCATACCACAGGGTTTTTCCCCTACGAGCAGTACTTC.

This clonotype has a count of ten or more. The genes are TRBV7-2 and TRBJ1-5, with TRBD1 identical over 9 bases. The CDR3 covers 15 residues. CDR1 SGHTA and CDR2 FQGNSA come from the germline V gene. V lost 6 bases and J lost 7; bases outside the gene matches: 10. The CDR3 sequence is CASSQVPGQGQPQHF. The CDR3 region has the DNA TGTGCCAGCAGTCAAGTTCCGGGACAGGGACAGCCCCAGCATTTT.

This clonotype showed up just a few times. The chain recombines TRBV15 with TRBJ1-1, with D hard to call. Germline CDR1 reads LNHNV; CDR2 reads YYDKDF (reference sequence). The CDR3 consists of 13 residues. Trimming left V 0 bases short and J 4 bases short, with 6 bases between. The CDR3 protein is CATSRDLGTEAFF. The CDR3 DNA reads TGTGCCACCAGCAGAGATTTGGGCACTGAAGCTTTCTTT.

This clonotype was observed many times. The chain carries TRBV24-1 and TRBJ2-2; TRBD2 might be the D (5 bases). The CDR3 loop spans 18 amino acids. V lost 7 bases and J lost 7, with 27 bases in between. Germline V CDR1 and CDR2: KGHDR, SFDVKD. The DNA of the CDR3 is TGTGCCACCAGCGGCCTTTGGGGAACCTTCCTCGGGGTCGGGGAGCTGTTTTTT. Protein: CATSGLWGTFLGVGELFF.

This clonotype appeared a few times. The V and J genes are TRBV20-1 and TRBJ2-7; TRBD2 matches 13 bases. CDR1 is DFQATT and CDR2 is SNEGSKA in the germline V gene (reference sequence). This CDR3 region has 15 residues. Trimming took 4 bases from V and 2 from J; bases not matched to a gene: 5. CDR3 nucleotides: TGCAGTGCTACAAACGGACTAGCGGGAGCCTACGAGCAGTACTTC. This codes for CSATNGLAGAYEQYF.

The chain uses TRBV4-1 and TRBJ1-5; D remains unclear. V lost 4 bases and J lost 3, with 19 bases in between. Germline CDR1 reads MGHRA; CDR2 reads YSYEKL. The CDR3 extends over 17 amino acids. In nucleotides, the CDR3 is TGCGCCAGCAGCCTTATCACGACAAGGCACGTCAATCAGCCCCAGCATTTT. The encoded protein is CASSLITTRHVNQPQHF.

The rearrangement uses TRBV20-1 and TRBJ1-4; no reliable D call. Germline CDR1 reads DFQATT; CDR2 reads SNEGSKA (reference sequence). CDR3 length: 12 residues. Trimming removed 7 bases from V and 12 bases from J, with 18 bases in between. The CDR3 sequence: CSVTSRELELFF. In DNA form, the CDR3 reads TGCAGTGTCACAAGCCGGGAACTGGAACTGTTTTTT.

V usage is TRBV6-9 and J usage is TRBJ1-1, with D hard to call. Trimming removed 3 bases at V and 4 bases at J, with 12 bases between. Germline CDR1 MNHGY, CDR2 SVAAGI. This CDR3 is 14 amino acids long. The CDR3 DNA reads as TGTGCCAGCAGTTACGGGGAAATAGGCACTGAAGCTTTCTTT. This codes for CASSYGEIGTEAFF.

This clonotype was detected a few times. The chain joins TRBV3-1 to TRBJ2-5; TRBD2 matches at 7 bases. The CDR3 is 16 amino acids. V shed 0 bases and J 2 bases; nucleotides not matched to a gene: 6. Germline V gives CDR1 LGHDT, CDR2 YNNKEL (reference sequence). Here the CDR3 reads CASSQDLKRGQETQYF. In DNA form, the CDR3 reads TGTGCCAGCAGCCAAGATCTGAAGCGGGGACAAGAGACCCAGTACTTC.

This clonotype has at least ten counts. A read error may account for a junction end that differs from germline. Written as DNA, the CDR3 is TGTGCCAGCAGCTTAGCCCCCGGAGGGGGCACTGAAGCTTTCTTT. It specifies CASSLAPGGGTEAFF. The rearrangement links TRBV12-3 or TRBV12-4 to TRBJ1-1, with D perhaps TRBD1 (6 bases). The CDR3 is 15 residues long.

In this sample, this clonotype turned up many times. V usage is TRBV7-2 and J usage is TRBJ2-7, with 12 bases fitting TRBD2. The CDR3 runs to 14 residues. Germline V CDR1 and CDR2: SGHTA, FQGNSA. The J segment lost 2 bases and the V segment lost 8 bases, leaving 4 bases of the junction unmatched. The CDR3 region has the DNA TGTGCCAGCGGGAGGACTAGCGGGGCCTACGAGCAGTACTTC. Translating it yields CASGRTSGAYEQYF. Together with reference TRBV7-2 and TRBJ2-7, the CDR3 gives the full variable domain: GAGVSQSPSNKVTEKGKDVELRCDPISGHTALYWYRQSLGQGLEFLIYFQGNSAPDKSGLPSDRFSAERTGGSVSTLTIQRTQQEDSAVYLCASGRTSGAYEQYFGPGTRLTVT.